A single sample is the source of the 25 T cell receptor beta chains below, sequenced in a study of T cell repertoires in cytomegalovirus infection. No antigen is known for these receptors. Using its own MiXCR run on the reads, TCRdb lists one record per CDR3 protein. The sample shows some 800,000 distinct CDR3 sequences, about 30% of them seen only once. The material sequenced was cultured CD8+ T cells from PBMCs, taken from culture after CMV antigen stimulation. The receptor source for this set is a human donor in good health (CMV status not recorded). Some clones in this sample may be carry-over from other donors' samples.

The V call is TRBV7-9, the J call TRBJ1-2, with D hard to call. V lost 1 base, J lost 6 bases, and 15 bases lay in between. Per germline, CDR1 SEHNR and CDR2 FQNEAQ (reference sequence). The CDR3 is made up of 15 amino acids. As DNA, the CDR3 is TGTGCCAGCAGCTTAGTGGACGGCGTTTTCGATGGCTACACCTTC. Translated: CASSLVDGVFDGYTF.

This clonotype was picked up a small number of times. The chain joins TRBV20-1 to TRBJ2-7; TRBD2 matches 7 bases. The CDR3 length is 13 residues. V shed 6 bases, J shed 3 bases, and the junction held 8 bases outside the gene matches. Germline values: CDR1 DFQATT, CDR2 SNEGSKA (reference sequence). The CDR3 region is CSASTSEFYEQYV. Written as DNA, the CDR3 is TGCAGTGCATCCACTAGCGAATTCTACGAGCAGTACGTC.

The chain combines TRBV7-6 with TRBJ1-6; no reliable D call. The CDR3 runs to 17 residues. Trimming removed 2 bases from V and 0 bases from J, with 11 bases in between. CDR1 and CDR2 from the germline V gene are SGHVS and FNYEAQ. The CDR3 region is CASSLNGPSSYNSPLHF. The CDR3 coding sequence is TGTGCCAGCAGCTTAAATGGCCCGAGCTCCTATAATTCACCCCTCCACTTT.

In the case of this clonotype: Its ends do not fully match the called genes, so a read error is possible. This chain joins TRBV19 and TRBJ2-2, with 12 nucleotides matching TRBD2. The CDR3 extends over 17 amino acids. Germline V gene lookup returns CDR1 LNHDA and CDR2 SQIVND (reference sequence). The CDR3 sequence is CAGSFRLAGDATGELFF. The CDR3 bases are TGTGCCGGTAGTTTTCGACTAGCGGGGGACGCCACCGGGGAGCTGTTTTTT.

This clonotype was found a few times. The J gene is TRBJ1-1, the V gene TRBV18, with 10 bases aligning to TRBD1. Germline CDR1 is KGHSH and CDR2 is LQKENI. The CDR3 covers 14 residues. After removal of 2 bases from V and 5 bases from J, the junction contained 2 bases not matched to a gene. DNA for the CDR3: TGTGCCAGCTCACCAGGACAGGGGGTAACTGAAGCTTTCTTT. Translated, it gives CASSPGQGVTEAFF.

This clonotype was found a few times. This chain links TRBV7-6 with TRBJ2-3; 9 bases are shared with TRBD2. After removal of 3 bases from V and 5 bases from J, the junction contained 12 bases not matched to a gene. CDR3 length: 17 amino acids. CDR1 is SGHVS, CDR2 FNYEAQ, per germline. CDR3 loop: CASSFSGRGGRGDTQYF. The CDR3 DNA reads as TGTGCCAGCAGCTTCAGCGGGCGGGGGGGCCGAGGAGATACGCAGTATTTT.

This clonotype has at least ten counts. CDR3 protein: CASSYVDSNYEQYV. CDR3 bases: TGTGCCAGCAGTTACGTGGACAGTAACTACGAGCAGTACGTC. The V gene is TRBV6-2 or TRBV6-3, the J gene TRBJ2-7; D is perhaps TRBD1 (6 bases). This CDR3 has 14 amino acids. Looked up from germline, CDR1 is MNHEY and CDR2 is SVGEGT. V lost 2 bases to trimming and J lost 3 bases, with 11 bases between them.

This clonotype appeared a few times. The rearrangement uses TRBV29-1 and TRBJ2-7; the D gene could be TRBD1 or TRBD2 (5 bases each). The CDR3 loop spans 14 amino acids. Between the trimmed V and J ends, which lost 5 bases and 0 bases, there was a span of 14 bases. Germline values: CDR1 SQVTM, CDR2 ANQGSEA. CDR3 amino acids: CSVRGTQSSYEQYF. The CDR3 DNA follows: TGCAGCGTTCGAGGGACCCAGAGCTCCTACGAGCAGTACTTC.

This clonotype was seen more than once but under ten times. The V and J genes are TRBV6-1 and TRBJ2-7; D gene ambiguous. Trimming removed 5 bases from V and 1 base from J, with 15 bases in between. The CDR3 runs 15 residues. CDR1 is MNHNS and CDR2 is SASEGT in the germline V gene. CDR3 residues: CASSSADSLSYEQYF. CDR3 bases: TGTGCCAGCAGTTCCGCCGATAGTCTTTCCTACGAGCAGTACTTC.

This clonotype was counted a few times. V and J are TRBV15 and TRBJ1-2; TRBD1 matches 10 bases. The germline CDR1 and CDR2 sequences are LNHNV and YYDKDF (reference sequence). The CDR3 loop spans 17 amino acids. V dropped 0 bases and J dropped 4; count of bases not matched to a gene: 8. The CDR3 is CATSRDRGTGATYGYTF. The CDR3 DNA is TGTGCCACCAGCAGAGATCGAGGGACAGGGGCAACCTATGGCTACACCTTC.

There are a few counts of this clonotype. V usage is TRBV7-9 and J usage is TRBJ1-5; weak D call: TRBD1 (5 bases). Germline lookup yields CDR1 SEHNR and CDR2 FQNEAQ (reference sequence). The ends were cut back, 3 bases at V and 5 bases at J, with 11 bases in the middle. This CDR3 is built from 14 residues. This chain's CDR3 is CASSFDGGHQPQHF. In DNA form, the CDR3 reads TGTGCCAGCAGCTTTGACGGGGGACATCAGCCCCAGCATTTT. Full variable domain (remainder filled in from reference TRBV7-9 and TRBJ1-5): DTGVSQNPRHKITKRGQNVTFRCDPISEHNRLYWYRQTLGQGPEFLTYFQNEAQLEKSRLLSDRFSAERPKGSFSTLEIQRTEQGDSAMYLCASSFDGGHQPQHFGDGTRLSIL.

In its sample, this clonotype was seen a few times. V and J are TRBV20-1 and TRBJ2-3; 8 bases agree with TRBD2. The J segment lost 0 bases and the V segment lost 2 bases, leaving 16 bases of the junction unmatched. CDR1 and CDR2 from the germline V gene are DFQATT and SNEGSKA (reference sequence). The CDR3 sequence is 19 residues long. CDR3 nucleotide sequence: TGCAGTGCTAGACCCTTGGGTCTAGCGGGTGGGCCTAGCACAGATACGCAGTATTTT. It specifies CSARPLGLAGGPSTDTQYF.

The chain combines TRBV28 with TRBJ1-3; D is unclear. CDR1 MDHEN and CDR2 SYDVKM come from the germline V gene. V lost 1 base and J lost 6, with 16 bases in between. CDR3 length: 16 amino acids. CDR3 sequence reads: CASSLFPTSWENTIYF. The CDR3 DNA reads TGTGCCAGCAGTTTATTCCCCACGAGCTGGGAAAACACCATATATTTT.

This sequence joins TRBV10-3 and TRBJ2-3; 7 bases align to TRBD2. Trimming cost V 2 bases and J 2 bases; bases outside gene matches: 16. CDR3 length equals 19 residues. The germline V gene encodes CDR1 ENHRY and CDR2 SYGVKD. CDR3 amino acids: CAISETTLGLAVNTDTQYF. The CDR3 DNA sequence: TGTGCCATCAGTGAGACAACTTTGGGGCTAGCGGTCAACACAGATACGCAGTATTTT.

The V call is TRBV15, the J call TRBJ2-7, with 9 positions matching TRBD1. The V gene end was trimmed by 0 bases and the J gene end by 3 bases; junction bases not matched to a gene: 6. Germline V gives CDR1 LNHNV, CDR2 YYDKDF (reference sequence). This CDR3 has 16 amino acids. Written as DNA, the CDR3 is TGTGCCACCAGCAGAGATCTGGGACAGGGAATCTACGAGCAGTACTTC. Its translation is CATSRDLGQGIYEQYF. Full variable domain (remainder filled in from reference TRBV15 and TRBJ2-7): DAMVIQNPRYQVTQFGKPVTLSCSQTLNHNVMYWYQQKSSQAPKLLFHYYDKDFNNEADTPDNFQSRRPNTSFCFLDIRSPGLGDTAMYLCATSRDLGQGIYEQYFGPGTRLTVT.

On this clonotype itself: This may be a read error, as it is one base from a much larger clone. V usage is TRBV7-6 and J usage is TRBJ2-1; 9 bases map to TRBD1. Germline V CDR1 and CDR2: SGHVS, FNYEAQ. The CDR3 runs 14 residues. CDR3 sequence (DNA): TGTGCCAGCAGCTTACGGGGACAGGGCAATGGGCAGTTCTTC. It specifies CASSLRGQGNGQFF.

CDR3 nucleotides: TGTGCCAGCAGGGCGGGACTGCTAGATTATGGCTACACCTTC. It translates to CASRAGLLDYGYTF. The gene calls are TRBV6-2 or TRBV6-3 and TRBJ1-2, with a possible D match to TRBD1 (5 bases). From germline, CDR1 is MNHEY and CDR2 SVGEGT. Trimming left V 6 bases short and J 5 bases short, with 16 bases between. The CDR3 extends over 14 amino acids.

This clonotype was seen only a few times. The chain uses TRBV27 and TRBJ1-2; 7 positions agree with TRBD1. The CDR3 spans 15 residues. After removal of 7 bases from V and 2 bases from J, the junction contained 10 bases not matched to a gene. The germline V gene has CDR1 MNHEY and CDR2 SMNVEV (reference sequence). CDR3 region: CASMADGQENYGYTF. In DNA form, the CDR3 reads TGTGCCAGCATGGCCGACGGACAGGAGAACTATGGCTACACCTTC.

CDR3 bases: TGTGCCAGCAGTGTCCCCTTGTCAGGGTCTGTCGGGTCTAAGGCAAAAAACATTCAGTACTTC. It translates to CASSVPLSGSVGSKAKNIQYF. The V and J genes are TRBV6-1 and TRBJ2-4; possible D gene TRBD1, 5 bases. The CDR3 contains 21 residues. Germline V gives CDR1 MNHNS, CDR2 SASEGT. V was trimmed by 4 bases and J by 4 bases, leaving 32 bases between them.

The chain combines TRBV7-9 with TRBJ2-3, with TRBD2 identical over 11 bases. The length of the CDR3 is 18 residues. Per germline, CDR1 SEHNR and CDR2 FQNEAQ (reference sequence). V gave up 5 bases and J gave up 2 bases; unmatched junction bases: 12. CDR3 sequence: CASSPLNSGGAPTDTQYF. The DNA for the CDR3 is TGTGCCAGCAGCCCCCTAAATAGCGGGGGGGCACCCACAGATACGCAGTATTTT.

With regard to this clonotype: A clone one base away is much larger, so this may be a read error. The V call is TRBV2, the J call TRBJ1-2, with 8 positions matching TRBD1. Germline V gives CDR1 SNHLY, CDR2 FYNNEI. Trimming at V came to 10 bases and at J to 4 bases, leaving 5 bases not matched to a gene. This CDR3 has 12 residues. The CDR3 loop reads CANRGTVYGYTF. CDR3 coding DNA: TGTGCCAACAGGGGGACAGTCTATGGCTACACCTTC.

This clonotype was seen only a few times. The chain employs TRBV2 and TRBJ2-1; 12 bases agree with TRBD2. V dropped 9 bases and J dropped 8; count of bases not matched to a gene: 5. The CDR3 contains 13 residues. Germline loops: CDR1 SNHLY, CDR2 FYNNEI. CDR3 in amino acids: CARSSGGADEQFF. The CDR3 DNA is TGTGCCAGATCTAGCGGGGGGGCTGATGAGCAGTTCTTC.

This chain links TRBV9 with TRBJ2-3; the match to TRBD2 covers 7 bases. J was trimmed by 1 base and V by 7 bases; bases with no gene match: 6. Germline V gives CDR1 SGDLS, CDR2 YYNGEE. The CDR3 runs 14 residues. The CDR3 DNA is TGTGCCAGCGGCAAGAGCGGGGGCACAGATACGCAGTATTTT. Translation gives CASGKSGGTDTQYF.

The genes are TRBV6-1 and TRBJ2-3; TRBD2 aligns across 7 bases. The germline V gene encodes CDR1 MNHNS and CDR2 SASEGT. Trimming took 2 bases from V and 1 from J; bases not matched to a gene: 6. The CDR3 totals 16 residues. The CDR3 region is CASSEPFRGGTDTQYF. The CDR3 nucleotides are TGTGCCAGCAGTGAACCCTTTCGGGGGGGCACAGATACGCAGTATTTT.

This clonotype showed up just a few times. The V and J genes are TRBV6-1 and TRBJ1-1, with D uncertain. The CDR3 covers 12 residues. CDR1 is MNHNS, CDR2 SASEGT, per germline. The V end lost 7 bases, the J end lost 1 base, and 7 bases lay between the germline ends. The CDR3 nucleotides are TGTGCCAGCAAGGCCCGGAACACTGAAGCTTTCTTT. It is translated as CASKARNTEAFF.